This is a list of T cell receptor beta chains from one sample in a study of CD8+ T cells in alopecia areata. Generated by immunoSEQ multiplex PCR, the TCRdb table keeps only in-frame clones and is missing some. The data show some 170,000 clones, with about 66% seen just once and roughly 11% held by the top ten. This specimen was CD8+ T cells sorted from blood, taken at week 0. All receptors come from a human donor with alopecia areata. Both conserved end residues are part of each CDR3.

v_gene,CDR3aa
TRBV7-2,CASSLFSGYNEQFF
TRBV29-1,CSVALTSGVQETQYF
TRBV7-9,CASSRSTGDYGYTF
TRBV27,CASKDRGRGETQYF
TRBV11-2,CASSLVGDPQYF
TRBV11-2,CASSLAGYSNQPQHF
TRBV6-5,CASSYSSDQPQHF
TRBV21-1,CASSKGQGRETQYF
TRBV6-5,CASSYSAGEQYF
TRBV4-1,CASSQGRQETQYF
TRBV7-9,CASSFWASGGPDTQYF
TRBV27,CASSFTGGADGYTF
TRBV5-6,CASSPERNRQVDYGYTF
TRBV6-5,CASSLVGNGYTF
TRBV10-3,CAIESESRTDTQYF
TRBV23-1,CASSPQGNGSSYNSPLHF
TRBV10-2,CASSSSTGGGSPLHF
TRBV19,CASSIGFQGAWTF
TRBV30,CARHDFREKKRGYGYTF
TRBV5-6,CASSLASGNTQYF
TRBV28,CASTPLAGDSGANVLTF
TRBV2,CASSEAAPDTQYF
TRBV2,CASSTSFSGTQYF
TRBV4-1,CASSPGLKNIQYF